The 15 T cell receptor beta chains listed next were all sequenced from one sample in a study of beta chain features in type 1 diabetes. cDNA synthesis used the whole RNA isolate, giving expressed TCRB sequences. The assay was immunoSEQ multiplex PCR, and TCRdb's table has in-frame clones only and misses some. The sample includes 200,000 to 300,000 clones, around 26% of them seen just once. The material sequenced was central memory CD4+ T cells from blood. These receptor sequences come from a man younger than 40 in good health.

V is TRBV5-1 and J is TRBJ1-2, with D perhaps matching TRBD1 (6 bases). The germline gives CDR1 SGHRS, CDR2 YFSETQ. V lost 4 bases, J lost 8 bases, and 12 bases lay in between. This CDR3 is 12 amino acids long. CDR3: CASSNSGEGYTF. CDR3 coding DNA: TGCGCCAGCAGCAATTCAGGGGAAGGCTACACCTTC.

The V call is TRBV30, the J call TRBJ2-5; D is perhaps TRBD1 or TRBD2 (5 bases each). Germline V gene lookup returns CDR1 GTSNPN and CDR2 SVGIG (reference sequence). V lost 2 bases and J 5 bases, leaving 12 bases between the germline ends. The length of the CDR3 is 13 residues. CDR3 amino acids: CAWSKRGGETQYF. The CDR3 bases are TGTGCCTGGAGTAAACGGGGCGGGGAGACCCAGTACTTC.

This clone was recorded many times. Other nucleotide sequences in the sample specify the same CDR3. The CDR3 coding sequence is TGTGCCTGGAGTTTCTCGGGACAGGGTCGAGGTGGCTACACCTTC. Protein: CAWSFSGQGRGGYTF. The chain employs TRBV30 and TRBJ1-2; 9 positions match TRBD1. The J segment lost 7 bases and the V segment lost 2 bases, leaving 11 bases of the junction unmatched. CDR1 and CDR2 (germline): GTSNPN, SVGIG (reference sequence). The CDR3 length is 15 residues. The full variable domain, in which reference TRBV30 and TRBJ1-2 provide the parts outside the CDR3, is SQTIHQWPATLVQPVGSPLSLECTVEGTSNPNLYWYRQAAGRGLQLLFYSVGIGQISSEVPQNLSASRPQDRQFILSSKKLLLSDSGFYLCAWSFSGQGRGGYTFGSGTRLTVV.

The chain's CDR3 is CASSPRTYYNEQFF. DNA of the CDR3: TGCGCCAGCAGCCCACGTACGTATTACAATGAGCAGTTCTTC. This rearrangement joins TRBV5-1 to TRBJ2-1; no reliable D call. This CDR3 is built from 14 residues. Trimming stripped 4 bases from V and 4 bases from J, with 12 bases between. The germline V gene has CDR1 SGHRS and CDR2 YFSETQ.

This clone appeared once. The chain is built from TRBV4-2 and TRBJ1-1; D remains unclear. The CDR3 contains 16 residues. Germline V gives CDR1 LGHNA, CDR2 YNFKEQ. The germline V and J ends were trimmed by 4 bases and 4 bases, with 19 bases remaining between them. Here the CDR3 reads CASSPGRRRVGTEAFF. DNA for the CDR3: TGTGCCAGCAGCCCCGGGCGAAGGAGGGTGGGCACTGAAGCTTTCTTT.

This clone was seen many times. The CDR3 loop reads CASSPNPSGIGYNEQFF. CDR3 sequence (DNA): TGTGCCAGCAGCCCTAACCCTAGCGGGATAGGCTACAATGAGCAGTTCTTC. V usage is TRBV7-2 and J usage is TRBJ2-1, with 9 positions matching TRBD2. The V segment lost 5 bases and the J segment 3 bases; nucleotides outside the gene matches: 11. Germline values: CDR1 SGHTA, CDR2 FQGNSA. The CDR3 consists of 17 residues.

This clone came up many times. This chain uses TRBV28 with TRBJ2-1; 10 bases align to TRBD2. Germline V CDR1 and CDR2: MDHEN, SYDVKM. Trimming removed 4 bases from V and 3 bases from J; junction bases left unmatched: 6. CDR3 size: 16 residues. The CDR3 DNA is TGTGCCAGCAGTTCCCTGGGACTAGCGATCTACAATGAGCAGTTCTTC. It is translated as CASSSLGLAIYNEQFF.

The CDR3 here is CASSLVADRINTEAFF. The CDR3 region has the DNA TGCGCCAGCAGCTTGGTCGCGGACAGAATAAACACTGAAGCTTTCTTT. The rearrangement joins TRBV5-1 to TRBJ1-1; weak D call: TRBD1 (6 bases). Trimming shortened V by 0 bases and J by 2 bases, and 14 bases separated the two germline ends. The CDR3 consists of 16 residues. The germline V gene has CDR1 SGHRS and CDR2 YFSETQ. Drawing the rest from reference TRBV5-1 and TRBJ1-1, the complete variable domain is KAGVTQTPRYLIKTRGQQVTLSCSPISGHRSVSWYQQTPGQGLQFLFEYFSETQRNKGNFPGRFSGRQFSNSRSEMNVSTLELGDSALYLCASSLVADRINTEAFFGQGTRLTVV.

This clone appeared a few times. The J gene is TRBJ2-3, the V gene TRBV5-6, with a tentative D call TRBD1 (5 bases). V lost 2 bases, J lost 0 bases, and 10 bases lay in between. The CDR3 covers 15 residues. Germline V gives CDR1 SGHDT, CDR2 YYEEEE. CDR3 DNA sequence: TGTGCCAGCAGCTTCAAGGGGCGAAGCACAGATACGCAGTATTTT. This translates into CASSFKGRSTDTQYF. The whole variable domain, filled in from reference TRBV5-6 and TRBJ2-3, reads DAGVTQSPTHLIKTRGQQVTLRCSPKSGHDTVSWYQQALGQGPQFIFQYYEEEERQRGNFPDRFSGHQFPNYSSELNVNALLLGDSALYLCASSFKGRSTDTQYFGPGTRLTVL.

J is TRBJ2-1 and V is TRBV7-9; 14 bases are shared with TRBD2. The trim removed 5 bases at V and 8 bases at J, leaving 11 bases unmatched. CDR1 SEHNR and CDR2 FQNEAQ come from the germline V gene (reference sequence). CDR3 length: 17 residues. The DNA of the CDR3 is TGTGCCAGCAGCCCGTCTGGGGGACTAGCGGGAGTTTATGAGCAGTTCTTC. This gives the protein CASSPSGGLAGVYEQFF.

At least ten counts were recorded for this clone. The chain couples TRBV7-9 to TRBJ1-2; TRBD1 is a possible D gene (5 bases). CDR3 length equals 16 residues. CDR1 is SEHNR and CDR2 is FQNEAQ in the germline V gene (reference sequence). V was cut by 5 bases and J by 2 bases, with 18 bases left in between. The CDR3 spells CASSKPLTVANYGYTF. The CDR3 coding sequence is TGTGCCAGCAGCAAACCTCTGACAGTTGCCAACTATGGCTACACCTTC.

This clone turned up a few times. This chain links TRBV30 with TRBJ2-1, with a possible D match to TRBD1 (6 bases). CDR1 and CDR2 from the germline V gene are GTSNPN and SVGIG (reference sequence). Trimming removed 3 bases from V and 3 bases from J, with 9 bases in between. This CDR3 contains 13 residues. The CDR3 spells CAWSADSYNEQFF. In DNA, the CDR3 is TGTGCCTGGAGCGCGGACAGCTACAATGAGCAGTTCTTC.

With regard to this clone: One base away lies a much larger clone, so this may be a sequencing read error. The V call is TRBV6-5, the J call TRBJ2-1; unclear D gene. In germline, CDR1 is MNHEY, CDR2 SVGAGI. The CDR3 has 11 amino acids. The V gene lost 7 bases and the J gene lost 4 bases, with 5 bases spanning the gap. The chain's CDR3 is CASTSYNEQFF. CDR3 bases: TGTGCCAGCACCTCGTACAATGAGCAGTTCTTC.

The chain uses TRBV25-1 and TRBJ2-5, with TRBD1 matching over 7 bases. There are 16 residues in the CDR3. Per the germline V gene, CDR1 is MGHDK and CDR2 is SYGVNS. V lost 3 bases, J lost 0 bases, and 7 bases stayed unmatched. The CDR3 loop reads CASSEPTGKYQETQYF. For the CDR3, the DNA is TGTGCCAGCAGTGAGCCGACAGGGAAGTACCAAGAGACCCAGTACTTC.

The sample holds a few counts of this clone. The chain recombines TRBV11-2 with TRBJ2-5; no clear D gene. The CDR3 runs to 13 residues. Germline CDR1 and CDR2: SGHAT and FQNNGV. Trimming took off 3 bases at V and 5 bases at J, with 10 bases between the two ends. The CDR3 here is CASSFGGLETQYF. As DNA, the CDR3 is TGTGCCAGCAGCTTTGGTGGCTTGGAGACCCAGTACTTC.